Below are 5 T cell receptor beta chains sequenced from a single sample in a study of OX40 agonist ivuxolimab in advanced cancers. Libraries were prepared by immunoSEQ multiplex PCR; TCRdb keeps only in-frame clonotypes and omits some of them. The top ten hold about 0.74% of the sample, which has 50,000 to 65,000 clones, 80% to 90% seen once. Sequencing used CD4+ or CD8+ T cells sorted from blood, obtained in a trial of the OX40 agonist ivuxolimab. All receptors derive from an adult with an advanced solid tumor such as melanoma, head and neck, liver or kidney cancer.

The gene calls are TRBV29-1 and TRBJ2-1, with 9 nucleotides matching TRBD1. Germline CDR1 reads SQVTM; CDR2 reads ANQGSEA. The V and J ends lost 8 bases and 6 bases, in that order; junction bases with no gene match: 5. The CDR3 covers 12 residues. This chain's CDR3 is CSSGTGSNEQFF. The CDR3, as DNA: TGCAGCTCCGGGACAGGGTCCAATGAGCAGTTCTTC.

The J gene is TRBJ2-7, the V gene TRBV2; TRBD2 matches 7 bases. CDR1 and CDR2 (germline): SNHLY, FYNNEI. V shed 4 bases and J 2 bases; nucleotides not matched to a gene: 8. This CDR3 contains 15 residues. CDR3 in DNA: TGTGCCAGCAGTGTAGGAGGCGGGGGAACCTACGAGCAGTACTTC. This translates into CASSVGGGGTYEQYF. The whole variable domain, filled in from reference TRBV2 and TRBJ2-7, reads EPEVTQTPSHQVTQMGQEVILRCVPISNHLYFYWYRQILGQKVEFLVSFYNNEISEKSEIFDDQFSVERPDGSNFTLKIRSTKLEDSAMYFCASSVGGGGTYEQYFGPGTRLTVT.

The chain couples TRBV6-1 to TRBJ1-4; 9 nucleotides agree with TRBD1. The V gene's germline CDR1 is MNHNS and CDR2 SASEGT. The CDR3 has 17 amino acids. V dropped 2 bases and J dropped 2; count of bases not matched to a gene: 6. CDR3 region: CASSETGGVRTNEKLFF. The CDR3 DNA reads as TGTGCCAGCAGTGAAACAGGGGGCGTAAGGACTAATGAAAAACTGTTTTTT.

This chain links TRBV2 with TRBJ2-7; 8 nucleotides line up with TRBD1. This CDR3 region has 14 residues. V lost 5 bases and J lost 3; bases outside the gene matches: 6. Per the germline V gene, CDR1 is SNHLY and CDR2 is FYNNEI. The CDR3 here is CASSTDREDYEQYF. The CDR3 DNA sequence: TGTGCCAGCAGTACGGACAGGGAGGACTACGAGCAGTACTTC.

The chain recombines TRBV10-1 with TRBJ1-1; TRBD1 agrees at 7 bases. The germline gives CDR1 WNHNN, CDR2 SYGVQD (reference sequence). V dropped 6 bases and J dropped 0; count of bases not matched to a gene: 4. The CDR3 is 14 amino acids. CDR3 coding DNA: TGCGCCAGCAGCCTTGGACAGGTGAACACTGAAGCTTTCTTT. This translates into CASSLGQVNTEAFF.